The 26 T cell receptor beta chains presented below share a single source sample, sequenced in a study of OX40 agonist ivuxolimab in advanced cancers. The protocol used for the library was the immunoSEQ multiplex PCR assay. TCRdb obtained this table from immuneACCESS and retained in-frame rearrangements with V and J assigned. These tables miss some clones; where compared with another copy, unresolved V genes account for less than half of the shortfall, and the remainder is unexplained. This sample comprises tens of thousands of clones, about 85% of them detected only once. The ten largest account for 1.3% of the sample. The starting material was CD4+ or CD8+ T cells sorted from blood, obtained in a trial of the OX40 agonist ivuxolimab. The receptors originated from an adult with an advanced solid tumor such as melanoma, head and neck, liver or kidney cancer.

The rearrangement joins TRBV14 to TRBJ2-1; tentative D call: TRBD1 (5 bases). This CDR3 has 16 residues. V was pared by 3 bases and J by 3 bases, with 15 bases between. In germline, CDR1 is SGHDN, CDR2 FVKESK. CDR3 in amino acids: CASSHYLTTGYNEQFF. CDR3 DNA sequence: TGTGCCAGCAGCCATTATTTAACAACAGGCTACAATGAGCAGTTCTTC.

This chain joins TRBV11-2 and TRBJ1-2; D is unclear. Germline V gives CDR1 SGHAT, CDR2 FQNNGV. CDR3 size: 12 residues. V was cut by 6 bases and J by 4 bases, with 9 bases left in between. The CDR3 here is CASSSVPYGYTF. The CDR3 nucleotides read TGTGCCAGCAGTTCCGTCCCCTATGGCTACACCTTC.

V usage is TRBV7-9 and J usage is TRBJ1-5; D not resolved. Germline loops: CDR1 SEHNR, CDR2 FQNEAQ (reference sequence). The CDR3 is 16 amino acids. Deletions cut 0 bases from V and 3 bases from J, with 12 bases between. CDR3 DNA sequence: TGTGCCAGCAGCTTAGCGCGTGGTCAGTACAATCAGCCCCAGCATTTT. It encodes CASSLARGQYNQPQHF.

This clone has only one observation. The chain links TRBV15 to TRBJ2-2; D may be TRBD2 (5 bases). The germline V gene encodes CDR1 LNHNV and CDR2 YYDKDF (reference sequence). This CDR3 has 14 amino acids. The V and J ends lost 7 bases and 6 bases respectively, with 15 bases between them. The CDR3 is CATKDWAISGELFF. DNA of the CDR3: TGTGCCACCAAGGACTGGGCAATCTCCGGGGAGCTGTTTTTT.

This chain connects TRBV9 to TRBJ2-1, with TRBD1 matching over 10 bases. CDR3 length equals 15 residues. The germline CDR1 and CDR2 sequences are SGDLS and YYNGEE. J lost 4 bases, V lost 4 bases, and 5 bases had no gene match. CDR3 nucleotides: TGTGCCAGCAGCCCCCGGGACAGGGGTTACAATGAGCAGTTCTTC. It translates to CASSPRDRGYNEQFF.

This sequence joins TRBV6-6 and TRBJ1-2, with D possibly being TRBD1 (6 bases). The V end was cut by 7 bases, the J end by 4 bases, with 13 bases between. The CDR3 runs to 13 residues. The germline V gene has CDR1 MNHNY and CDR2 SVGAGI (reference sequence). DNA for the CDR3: TGTGCCAGCAACGCCGGGACATTCTATGGCTACACCTTC. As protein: CASNAGTFYGYTF.

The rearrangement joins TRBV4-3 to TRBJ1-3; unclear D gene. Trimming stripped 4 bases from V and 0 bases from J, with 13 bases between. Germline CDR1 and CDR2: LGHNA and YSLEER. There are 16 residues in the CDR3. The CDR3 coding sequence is TGCGCCAGCAGCCCCGGGCTTCTCTCCTCTGGAAACACCATATATTTT. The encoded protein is CASSPGLLSSGNTIYF.

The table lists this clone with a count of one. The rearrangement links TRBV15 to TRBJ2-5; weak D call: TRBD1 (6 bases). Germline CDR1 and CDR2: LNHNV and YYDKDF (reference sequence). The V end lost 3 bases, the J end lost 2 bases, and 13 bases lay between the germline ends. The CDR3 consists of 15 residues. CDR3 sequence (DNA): TGTGCCACCAGCAGCAATACAGGGTCGCAAGAGACCCAGTACTTC. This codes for CATSSNTGSQETQYF.

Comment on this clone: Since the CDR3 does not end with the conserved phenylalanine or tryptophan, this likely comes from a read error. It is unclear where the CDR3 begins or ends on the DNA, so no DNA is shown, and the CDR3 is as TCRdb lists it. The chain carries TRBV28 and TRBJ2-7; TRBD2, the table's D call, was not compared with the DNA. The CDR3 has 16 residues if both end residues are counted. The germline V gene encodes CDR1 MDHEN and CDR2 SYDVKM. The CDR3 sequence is CASRPGLAGASSAAVL.

The DNA for the CDR3 is TGTGCCAGCAGCCTGACCGGGGCTGGCACAGATACGCAGTATTTT. Its protein product is CASSLTGAGTDTQYF. This sequence joins TRBV14 and TRBJ2-3; D possibly uses TRBD1 or TRBD2 (5 bases each). V shed 4 bases and J shed 1 base, with 12 bases lying between them. The CDR3 extends over 15 amino acids. CDR1 is SGHDN and CDR2 is FVKESK in the germline V gene.

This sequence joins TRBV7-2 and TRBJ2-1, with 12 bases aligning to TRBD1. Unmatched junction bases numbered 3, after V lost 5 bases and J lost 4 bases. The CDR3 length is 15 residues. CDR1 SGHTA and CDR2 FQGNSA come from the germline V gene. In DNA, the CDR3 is TGTGCCAGCAGCGCGGGACAGGGGGCTTACAATGAGCAGTTCTTC. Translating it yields CASSAGQGAYNEQFF.

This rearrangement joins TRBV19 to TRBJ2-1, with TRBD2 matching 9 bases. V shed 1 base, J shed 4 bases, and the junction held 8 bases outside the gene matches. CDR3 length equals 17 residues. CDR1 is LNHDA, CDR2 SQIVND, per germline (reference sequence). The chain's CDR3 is CASSIGLSGRDYNEQFF. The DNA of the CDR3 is TGTGCCAGTAGTATAGGTCTTAGCGGGAGAGATTACAATGAGCAGTTCTTC.

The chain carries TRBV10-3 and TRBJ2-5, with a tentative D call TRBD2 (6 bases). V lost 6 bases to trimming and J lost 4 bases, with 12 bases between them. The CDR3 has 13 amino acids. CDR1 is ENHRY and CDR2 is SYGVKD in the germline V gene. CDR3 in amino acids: CAIRRLESETQYF. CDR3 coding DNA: TGTGCCATCAGACGACTAGAGTCAGAGACCCAGTACTTC.

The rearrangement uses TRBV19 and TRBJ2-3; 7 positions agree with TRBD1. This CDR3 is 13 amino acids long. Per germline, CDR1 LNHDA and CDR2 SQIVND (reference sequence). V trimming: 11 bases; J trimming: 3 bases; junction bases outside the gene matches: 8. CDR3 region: CAVQGRGTDTQYF. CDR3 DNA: TGTGCCGTACAGGGGAGAGGAACAGATACGCAGTATTTT. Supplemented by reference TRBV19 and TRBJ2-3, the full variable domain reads DGGITQSPKYLFRKEGQNVTLSCEQNLNHDAMYWYRQDPGQGLRLIYYSQIVNDFQKGDIAEGYSVSREKKESFPLTVTSAQKNPTAFYLCAVQGRGTDTQYFGPGTRLTVL.

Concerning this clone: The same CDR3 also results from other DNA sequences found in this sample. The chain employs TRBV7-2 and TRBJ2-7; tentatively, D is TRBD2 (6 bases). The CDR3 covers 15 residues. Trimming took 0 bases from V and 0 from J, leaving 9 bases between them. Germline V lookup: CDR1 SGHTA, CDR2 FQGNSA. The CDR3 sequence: CASSLAGGTSYEQYF. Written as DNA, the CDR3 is TGTGCCAGCAGCTTAGCCGGAGGGACCTCCTACGAGCAGTACTTC.

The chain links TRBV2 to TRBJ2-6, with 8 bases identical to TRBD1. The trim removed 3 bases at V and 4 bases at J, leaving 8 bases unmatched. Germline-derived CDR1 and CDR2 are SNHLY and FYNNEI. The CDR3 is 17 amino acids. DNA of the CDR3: TGTGCCAGCAGTGAGACAGGGGTTGATTCCGGGGCCAACGTCCTGACTTTC. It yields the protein CASSETGVDSGANVLTF. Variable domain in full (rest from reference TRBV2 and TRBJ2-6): EPEVTQTPSHQVTQMGQEVILRCVPISNHLYFYWYRQILGQKVEFLVSFYNNEISEKSEIFDDQFSVERPDGSNFTLKIRSTKLEDSAMYFCASSETGVDSGANVLTFGAGSRLTVL.

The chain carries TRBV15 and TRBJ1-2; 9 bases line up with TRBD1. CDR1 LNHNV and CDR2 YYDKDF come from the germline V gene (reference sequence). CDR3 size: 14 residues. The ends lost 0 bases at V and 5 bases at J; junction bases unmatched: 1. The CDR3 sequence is CATSRETGGYGYTF. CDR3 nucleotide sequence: TGTGCCACCAGCAGAGAGACAGGGGGATATGGCTACACCTTC.

Here the CDR3 DNA reads TGTGCCAGCAGCATTCGGACCGTGAACACTGAAGCTTTCTTT. Amino acids: CASSIRTVNTEAFF. The gene calls are TRBV7-9 and TRBJ1-1; the D is unclear. CDR3 length: 14 amino acids. V was clipped by 5 bases and J by 0 bases, with 10 bases between them. Looked up from germline, CDR1 is SEHNR and CDR2 is FQNEAQ (reference sequence).

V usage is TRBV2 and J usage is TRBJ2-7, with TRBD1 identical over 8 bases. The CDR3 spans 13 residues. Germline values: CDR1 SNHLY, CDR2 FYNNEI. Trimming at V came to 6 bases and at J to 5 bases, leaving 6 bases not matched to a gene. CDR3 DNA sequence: TGTGCCAGCAGCTCGACAGGGGCCCACGAGCAGTACTTC. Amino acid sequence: CASSSTGAHEQYF.

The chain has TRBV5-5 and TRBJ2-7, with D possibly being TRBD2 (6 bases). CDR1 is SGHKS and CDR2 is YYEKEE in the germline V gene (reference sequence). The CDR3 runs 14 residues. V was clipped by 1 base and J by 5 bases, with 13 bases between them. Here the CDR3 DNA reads TGTGCCAGCAGCTTGCTTCCGGGGGTAAACGAGCAGTACTTC. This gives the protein CASSLLPGVNEQYF. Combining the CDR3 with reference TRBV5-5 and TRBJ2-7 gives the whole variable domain DAGVTQSPTHLIKTRGQQVTLRCSPISGHKSVSWYQQVLGQGPQFIFQYYEKEERGRGNFPDRFSARQFPNYSSELNVNALLLGDSALYLCASSLLPGVNEQYFGPGTRLTVT.

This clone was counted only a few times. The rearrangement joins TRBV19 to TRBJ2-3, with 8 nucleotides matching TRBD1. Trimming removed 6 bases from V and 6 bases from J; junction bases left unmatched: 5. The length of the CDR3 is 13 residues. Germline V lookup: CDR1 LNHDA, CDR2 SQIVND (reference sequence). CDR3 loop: CASSWGQEDTQYF. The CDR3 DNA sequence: TGTGCCAGTAGCTGGGGACAGGAGGATACGCAGTATTTT.

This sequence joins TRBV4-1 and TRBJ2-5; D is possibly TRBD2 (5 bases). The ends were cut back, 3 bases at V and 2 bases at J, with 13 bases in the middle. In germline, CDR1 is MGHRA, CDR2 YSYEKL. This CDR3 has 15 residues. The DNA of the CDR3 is TGCGCCAGCAGCCACCCGGGGAGCGGACAAGAGACCCAGTACTTC. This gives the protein CASSHPGSGQETQYF.

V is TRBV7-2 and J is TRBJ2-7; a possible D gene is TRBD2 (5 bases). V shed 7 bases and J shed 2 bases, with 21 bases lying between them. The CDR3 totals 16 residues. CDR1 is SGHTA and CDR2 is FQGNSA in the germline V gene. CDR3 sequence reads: CASTLEPARRAYEQYF. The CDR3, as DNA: TGTGCCAGCACCCTAGAACCCGCAAGGCGGGCCTACGAGCAGTACTTC.

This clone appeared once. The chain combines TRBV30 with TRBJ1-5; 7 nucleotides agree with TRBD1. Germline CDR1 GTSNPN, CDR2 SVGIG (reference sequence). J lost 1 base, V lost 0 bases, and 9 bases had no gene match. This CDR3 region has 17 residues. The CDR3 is CAWSVRQGSSSNQPQHF. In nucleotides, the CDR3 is TGTGCCTGGAGTGTGAGACAGGGTTCGTCGAGCAATCAGCCCCAGCATTTT.

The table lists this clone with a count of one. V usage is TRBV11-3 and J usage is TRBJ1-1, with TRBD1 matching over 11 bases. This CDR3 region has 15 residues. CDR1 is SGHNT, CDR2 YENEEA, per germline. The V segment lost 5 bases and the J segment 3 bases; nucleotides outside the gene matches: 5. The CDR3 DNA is TGTGCCAGCAGCAAAGGACAGGGGGCGGACACTGAAGCTTTCTTT. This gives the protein CASSKGQGADTEAFF.

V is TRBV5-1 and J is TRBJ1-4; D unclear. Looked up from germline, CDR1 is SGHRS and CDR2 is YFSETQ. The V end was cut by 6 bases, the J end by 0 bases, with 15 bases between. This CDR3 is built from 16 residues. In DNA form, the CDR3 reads TGCGCCAGCACCCCGATGGTCTTCCCAACTAATGAAAAACTGTTTTTT. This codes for CASTPMVFPTNEKLFF.